The 27 T cell receptor beta chains in this list originate from one sample, sequenced in a study of tumor-infiltrating lymphocytes in primary liver carcinoma. TCR beta cDNA was reverse-transcribed from 500 to 550 ng of total RNA. The reaction used a constant-region primer and ProtoScript II reverse transcriptase. Amplification in three nested multiplex PCR rounds with slightly modified ARM-PCR gave rise to TCR beta libraries. For 10 cycles apiece, the opening two PCR rounds ran with TRBV1-TRBV30 forward primers and a C-beta reverse primer. TCRdb redid the calling of the multiplex PCR reads with MiXCR, one entry per CDR3 protein. The sample holds 150,000 to 200,000 distinct CDR3 sequences; about 55% are singletons and the top ten take 72%. Unsorted whole blood yielded the blood RNA, and germline DNA was also extracted. The sequenced sample consisted of peripheral blood. The origin of the receptors is a man aged 40-49 years with primary liver carcinoma and hepatitis B virus infection.

This clonotype occurred once. The CDR3 nucleotides read TGTGCCAGCACCCCGGCGGGAGACTCATACACAGATACGCAGTATTTT. It encodes CASTPAGDSYTDTQYF. The chain links TRBV11-2 to TRBJ2-3; 7 bases align to TRBD2. The junction had 12 bases not matched to a gene; V was cut back by 7 bases and J by 2 bases. CDR1 and CDR2 from the germline V gene are SGHAT and FQNNGV. The CDR3 extends over 16 amino acids.

The genes are TRBV5-6 and TRBJ2-7; tentatively, D is TRBD2 (6 bases). The V and J ends lost 3 bases and 5 bases respectively, with 18 bases between them. CDR1 and CDR2 (germline): SGHDT, YYEEEE. The CDR3 length is 15 residues. As DNA, the CDR3 is TGTGCCAGCAGCTCCCCGGGACTGTCCTCTCACGAGCAGTACTTC. Its translation: CASSSPGLSSHEQYF.

The rearrangement joins TRBV6-5 to TRBJ2-7; D possibly matches TRBD1 or TRBD2 (5 bases each). This CDR3 contains 15 residues. The V gene's germline CDR1 is MNHEY and CDR2 SVGAGI. Trimming took off 0 bases at V and 3 bases at J, with 12 bases between the two ends. The CDR3 DNA follows: TGTGCCAGCAGTTACTCTATAGGGGAGCTCTACGAGCAGTACTTC. It encodes CASSYSIGELYEQYF.

Details on this clonotype: One end of the junction is discordant with germline, which a read error may explain. The V gene is TRBV12-3 or TRBV12-4, the J gene TRBJ2-7; unclear D gene. The CDR3 covers 14 residues. CDR3 sequence reads: CATSLLGFDGEQYF. DNA for the CDR3: TGTGCCACCAGTTTATTGGGATTTGATGGCGAGCAGTACTTC.

This clonotype was counted between two and nine times. The rearrangement uses TRBV6-2 or TRBV6-3 and TRBJ2-3, with D maybe TRBD2 (5 bases). Germline CDR1 is MNHEY and CDR2 is SVGEGT. The CDR3 has 15 amino acids. V shed 8 bases and J shed 7 bases, with 22 bases lying between them. The chain's CDR3 is CASLLEQRRMNTQYF. The CDR3 DNA reads TGTGCCAGCCTCTTAGAACAGCGGCGGATGAATACGCAGTATTTT.

In this sample, this clonotype turned up many times. This sequence joins TRBV29-1 and TRBJ2-3; maybe TRBD1 (5 bases). This CDR3 comprises 12 residues. CDR1 and CDR2 from the germline V gene are SQVTM and ANQGSEA. V shed 5 bases and J shed 4 bases, with 10 bases lying between them. The DNA for the CDR3 is TGCAGCGTTAGGGGCGAGGCAGATACGCAGTATTTT. As protein: CSVRGEADTQYF.

This clonotype appeared a few times. The chain carries TRBV12-3 or TRBV12-4 and TRBJ2-7; D ambiguous. Trimming removed 1 base at V and 4 bases at J, with 8 bases between. The CDR3 covers 13 residues. CDR3 loop: CASSLGQFYEQYF. As DNA, the CDR3 is TGTGCCAGCAGTTTAGGGCAGTTTTACGAGCAGTACTTC.

To note about this clonotype: The junction departs from germline at one end; a sequencing error may be responsible. This chain connects TRBV29-1 to TRBJ2-5; D perhaps matches TRBD1 (6 bases). This CDR3 has 12 amino acids. Germline loops: CDR1 SQVTM, CDR2 ANQGSEA. The CDR3 DNA follows: TGCATCGTTGGGGACATCCAAGAGACCCAGTACTTC. Amino acid sequence: CIVGDIQETQYF.

A note on this clonotype: The junction and the germline gene differ at one end; a read error may be behind it. The chain links TRBV29-1 to TRBJ1-1; unclear D gene. Germline V CDR1 and CDR2: SQVTM, ANQGSEA. There are 13 residues in the CDR3. The CDR3 protein is CSVNLSRNTEALF. For the CDR3, the DNA is TGCAGCGTTAATCTGTCAAGGAACACTGAAGCTCTCTTT.

For this clonotype: One end of the junction fails to match germline, which may point to a read error. The rearrangement joins TRBV11-2 to TRBJ1-6, with D uncertain. The CDR3 sequence is 12 residues long. CDR1 and CDR2 (germline): SGHAT, FQNNGV. The CDR3 nucleotides read TGTGCCTGCAGCCTGAGCGGATCACCCCTCCAGTTT. Translated, it gives CACSLSGSPLQF.

On this clonotype: Possible read error: a much larger clone is one base away. V usage is TRBV6-5 and J usage is TRBJ1-2; D is ambiguous. This CDR3 has 13 residues. CDR1 MNHEY and CDR2 SVGAGI come from the germline V gene. Trimming stripped 8 bases from V and 7 bases from J, with 17 bases between. CDR3 sequence: CASGLQRVSGYTF. The CDR3 nucleotides read TGTGCCAGCGGTCTACAGAGGGTATCTGGCTACACCTTC.

Regarding this clonotype: No conserved phenylalanine or tryptophan is present at the end of the CDR3, so a read error is the likely explanation. The DNA is left out, because the CDR3 cannot be placed on it with certainty; the CDR3 is given as TCRdb lists it. The rearrangement joins TRBV11-2 to TRBJ1-1; the table's D call, TRBD1, has no DNA check behind it. Termini included, the CDR3 measures 12 amino acids. Germline-derived CDR1 and CDR2 are SGHAT and FQNNGV. CDR3: CASSPPGWGALS.

On this clonotype: One base away lies a much larger clone, so this may be a sequencing read error. The CDR3 here is CASSLESLPGYTF. In nucleotides, the CDR3 is TGTGCCAGCAGCTTAGAGAGTCTTCCGGGCTACACCTTC. This chain uses TRBV11-2 with TRBJ1-2; D is unresolved. The germline V gene has CDR1 SGHAT and CDR2 FQNNGV. Between the trimmed V and J ends, which lost 0 bases and 8 bases, there was a span of 10 bases. The CDR3 totals 13 residues.

This clonotype was detected ten times or more. The chain employs TRBV4-1 and TRBJ2-7; D unclear. This CDR3 has 14 residues. CDR1 is MGHRA, CDR2 YSYEKL, per germline. The germline V and J ends were trimmed by 5 bases and 2 bases, with 13 bases remaining between them. In DNA form, the CDR3 reads TGCGCCAGCAGCTACGCCGCTGGTACCTACGAGCAGTACTTC. Its translation is CASSYAAGTYEQYF.

V and J are TRBV12-3 or TRBV12-4 and TRBJ2-1, with TRBD2 identical over 7 bases. This CDR3 has 18 residues. The V segment lost 1 base and the J segment 4 bases; nucleotides outside the gene matches: 13. CDR3 loop: CASSLESAGNRSYNEQFF. The DNA for the CDR3 is TGTGCCAGCAGTTTAGAGTCAGCGGGAAACAGGTCGTACAATGAGCAGTTCTTC.

This clonotype came up a few times. This may be a read error: a much more frequent sequence differs by one nucleotide. V gene TRBV4-1 combines with J gene TRBJ2-7; maybe TRBD2 (6 bases). V was trimmed by 1 base and J by 7 bases, leaving 11 bases between them. This CDR3 region has 13 residues. Germline V gives CDR1 MGHRA, CDR2 YSYEKL. The CDR3 nucleotides read TGCGCCAGCAGCCAAGGTGTAGCGGAGGAGCAGTACTTC. Translating gives CASSQGVAEEQYF.

In the case of this clonotype: A clone one base away is much larger, so this may be a read error. The chain joins TRBV11-1 to TRBJ1-1; D is ambiguous. This CDR3 is 15 amino acids long. The germline V gene has CDR1 SGHAT and CDR2 FQDESV (reference sequence). The CDR3 region has the DNA TGTGTCAGCAGCCCCCGGAGGGATGAGAACACTGAAGCTTTCTTT. It codes for CVSSPRRDENTEAFF. Together with reference TRBV11-1 and TRBJ1-1, the CDR3 gives the full variable domain: EAEVAQSPRYKITEKSQAVAFWCDPISGHATLYWYRQILGQGPELLVQFQDESVVDDSQLPKDRFSAERLKGVDSTLKIQPAELGDSAMYLCVSSPRRDENTEAFFGQGTRLTVV.

Comment on this clonotype: Given a much more abundant clone one base away, this may be a read error. The gene calls are TRBV11-2 and TRBJ1-4; possible D gene TRBD1, 5 bases. This CDR3 spans 12 amino acids. Germline V CDR1 and CDR2: SGHAT, FQNNGV. CDR3 DNA: TGTGCCGGCAGCTGGGACAATGAAAAACTGTTTTTT. It translates to CAGSWDNEKLFF.

The table lists this clonotype with many counts. The rearrangement uses TRBV11-2 and TRBJ2-7; 9 bases are shared with TRBD2. Germline V gene lookup returns CDR1 SGHAT and CDR2 FQNNGV. This CDR3 spans 16 amino acids. The trim removed 3 bases at V and 6 bases at J, leaving 12 bases unmatched. The CDR3 DNA reads as TGTGCCAGCAGCTTTATGATAGCGGGAGCTGGATCCGAGCAGTACTTC. Translated: CASSFMIAGAGSEQYF.

This clonotype appeared many times. This chain connects TRBV6-1 to TRBJ2-7, with TRBD2 matching over 8 bases. Germline assignment: CDR1 MNHNS and CDR2 SASEGT. The J segment lost 3 bases and the V segment lost 3 bases, leaving 4 bases of the junction unmatched. The CDR3 runs to 14 residues. The CDR3 sequence is CASSERGDYYEQYF. CDR3 in DNA: TGTGCCAGCAGTGAGCGGGGGGATTACTACGAGCAGTACTTC.

Comment on this clonotype: The junction shows a germline mismatch at one end, possibly a read error. J is TRBJ2-7 and V is TRBV12-3 or TRBV12-4; 12 positions agree with TRBD2. The CDR3 runs 16 residues. CDR3 nucleotides: TGTGTCAGCGAACTGGGACTAGCGGGCAGCTTCTACGAGCAGTACTTC. Translating it yields CVSELGLAGSFYEQYF.

V gene TRBV11-2 combines with J gene TRBJ2-5; no clear D. This CDR3 contains 13 residues. V lost 3 bases, J lost 5 bases, and 10 bases lay in between. Germline-derived CDR1 and CDR2 are SGHAT and FQNNGV. The chain's CDR3 is CASSFILSETQYF. CDR3 sequence (DNA): TGTGCCAGCAGCTTTATACTATCGGAGACCCAGTACTTC.

Comments on this clonotype: The junction differs from germline at one of its ends, possibly a read error. The chain couples TRBV29-1 to TRBJ2-6, with a possible D match to TRBD2 (6 bases). This CDR3 has 13 amino acids. The germline V gene encodes CDR1 SQVTM and CDR2 ANQGSEA. The CDR3: CSVMTRRANFLTF. DNA of the CDR3: TGCAGCGTGATGACAAGGAGGGCCAACTTCCTGACTTTC. Filled out from reference TRBV29-1 and TRBJ2-6, the complete variable domain reads SAVISQKPSRDICQRGTSLTIQCQVDSQVTMMFWYRQQPGQSLTLIATANQGSEATYESGFVIDKFPISRPNLTFSTLTVSNMSPEDSSIYLCSVMTRRANFLTFGAGSRLTVL.

In the case of this clonotype: An end of the junction does not agree with germline; a read error may underlie this. The chain combines TRBV6-2 or TRBV6-3 with TRBJ2-2; 9 bases map to TRBD2. Germline loops: CDR1 MNHEY, CDR2 SVGEGT. This CDR3 comprises 16 residues. The CDR3 coding sequence is TGTGCCAGCAGTCATCTGGTTAGCGGGAGAAACGGGGAGATGTTTTTT. As protein: CASSHLVSGRNGEMFF.

The chain employs TRBV6-5 and TRBJ1-1, with unresolved D. Per germline, CDR1 MNHEY and CDR2 SVGAGI. CDR3 length: 15 amino acids. Trimming left V 6 bases short and J 5 bases short, with 19 bases between. The CDR3 loop is CASRVRPFRGTEAFF. The CDR3 DNA sequence: TGTGCCAGCAGAGTTCGACCCTTCCGGGGAACTGAAGCTTTCTTT.

Note on this clonotype: The junction shows a germline mismatch at one end, possibly a read error. The chain carries TRBV10-2 and TRBJ1-1; D may be TRBD1 (5 bases). The CDR3 contains 14 residues. Germline-derived CDR1 and CDR2 are WSHSY and SAAADI. The CDR3 here is CANSEPGMNTEAFF. CDR3 in DNA: TGCGCCAACAGTGAACCAGGGATGAACACTGAAGCTTTCTTT.

Turning to this clonotype: The junction differs from germline at one of its ends, possibly a read error. V and J are TRBV11-2 and TRBJ2-1; either TRBD1 or TRBD2 may fit D (6 bases each). The CDR3 consists of 16 residues. CDR1 SGHAT and CDR2 FQNNGV come from the germline V gene. CDR3 bases: TGTGCTAGCAGCTTAGGGGGGACGGTCGCAGGCAATGAGCAGTCCTTC. Translated: CASSLGGTVAGNEQSF.